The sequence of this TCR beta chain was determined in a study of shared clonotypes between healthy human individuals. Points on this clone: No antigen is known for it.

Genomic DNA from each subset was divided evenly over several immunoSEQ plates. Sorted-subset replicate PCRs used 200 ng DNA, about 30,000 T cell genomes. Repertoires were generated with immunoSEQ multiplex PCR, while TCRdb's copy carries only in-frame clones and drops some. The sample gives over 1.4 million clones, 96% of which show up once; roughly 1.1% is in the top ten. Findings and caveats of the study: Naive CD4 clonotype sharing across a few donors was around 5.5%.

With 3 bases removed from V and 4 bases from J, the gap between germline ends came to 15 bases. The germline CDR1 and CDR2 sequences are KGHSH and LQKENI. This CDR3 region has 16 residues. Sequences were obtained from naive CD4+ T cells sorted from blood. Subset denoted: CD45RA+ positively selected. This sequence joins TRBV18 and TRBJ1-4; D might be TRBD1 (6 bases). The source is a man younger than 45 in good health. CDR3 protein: CASSPTGIRGNEKLFF. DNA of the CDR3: TGTGCCAGCTCACCCACAGGGATTCGTGGTAATGAAAAACTGTTTTTT.